The present entry profiles one T cell receptor beta chain with its context. Its specificity is unknown. The read stops 3 residues short of the end of the CDR3; the missing end is completed from the germline J gene. Germline V lookup: CDR1 KGHSH, CDR2 LQKENI. CDR3 size: 16 residues. The V and J ends lost 2 bases and 3 bases, in that order; junction bases with no gene match: 8. This sample stems from a study of T cells in women clearing cervical HPV infection. Clones were sequenced by immunoSEQ multiplex PCR, and TCRdb holds only the in-frame ones, with some missing. The specimen's table records some 37,000 clones. Study conclusions and caveats: Timing of associations relative to infection is unclear; T-cell subsets were not isolated. A classifier using richness and V gene abundances reached an AUC of 0.7 to 0.9. Repertoire richness, not evenness, was significantly elevated in CIN3+ cases versus controls. Each sample's T-cell count was unknown, possibly confounding richness.

The sequenced material came from blood buffy coat. The J gene is TRBJ2-3, the V gene TRBV18, with 7 bases aligning to TRBD1. This clonotype was sampled from a woman between 18 and 69 years old with a cervical HPV16 infection that either progressed to CIN3+ or cleared (not recorded which). CDR3 DNA, as far as it was read: TGTGCCAGCTCACCAAACTCTTTACAGGGGACAGATACG. It translates to CASSPNSLQGTDT. The CDR3 as a whole reads CASSPNSLQGTDTQYF.